This record looks at one TCR beta chain sequence and its context. In germline, CDR1 is LNHDA, CDR2 SQIVND (reference sequence). Between the trimmed V and J ends, which lost 6 bases and 4 bases, there was a span of 13 bases. This CDR3 is 14 amino acids long. This entry belongs to a study of blood T cell repertoires in COVID-19. Here immunoSEQ multiplex PCR was the method, and the copy in TCRdb shows in-frame clones only, minus some. Of 45,000 to 60,000 clones listed, roughly 80% are singletons. The sample taken for sequencing was peripheral blood. The sequence was collected from an elderly man with COVID-19, enrolled during active disease. V gene TRBV19 combines with J gene TRBJ2-1; the D gene is possibly TRBD1 (6 bases). CDR3 sequence: CASSALRGYNEQFF. CDR3 bases: TGTGCCAGTAGCGCCCTAAGGGGGTACAATGAGCAGTTCTTC.